Listed here are 11 T cell receptor beta chains from one sample, sequenced in a study of OX40 agonist ivuxolimab in advanced cancers. To prepare the library, the immunoSEQ multiplex PCR assay was applied. TCRdb stores this immuneACCESS table with in-frame sequences only. Part of the clones is absent; in the studies checked, under half of the shortfall reflects unresolved V genes, and no reason is known for the rest. In this sample the table shows approximately 98,000 clones, approximately 90% of which occur a single time. Jointly, the top ten make up 0.66% of the sample. Sequenced material: CD4+ or CD8+ T cells sorted from blood, taken in a trial of the OX40 agonist ivuxolimab. The origin of the receptors is an adult with an advanced solid tumor such as melanoma, head and neck, liver or kidney cancer.

The chain links TRBV19 to TRBJ1-1; no clear D. CDR1 and CDR2 from the germline V gene are LNHDA and SQIVND (reference sequence). V lost 3 bases and J lost 3, with 5 bases in between. The CDR3 sequence is 12 residues long. The CDR3 here is CASSIRDTEAFF. Here the CDR3 DNA reads TGTGCCAGTAGTATCCGGGACACTGAAGCTTTCTTT.

This chain uses TRBV30 with TRBJ2-7, with no clear D. The CDR3 runs to 11 residues. The germline V gene has CDR1 GTSNPN and CDR2 SVGIG (reference sequence). V gave up 4 bases and J gave up 1 base, with 5 bases separating them. DNA for the CDR3: TGTGCCTGGACTTCTTCCTACGAGCAGTACTTC. Its translation: CAWTSSYEQYF.

In its sample, this clone was seen a few times. The rearrangement uses TRBV30 and TRBJ2-7; 8 bases align to TRBD1. The ends lost 1 base at V and 0 bases at J; junction bases unmatched: 8. The CDR3 contains 16 residues. CDR1 GTSNPN and CDR2 SVGIG come from the germline V gene (reference sequence). The CDR3 sequence is CAWSGDGQGYSYEQYF. The DNA of the CDR3 is TGTGCCTGGAGTGGAGACGGACAGGGCTACTCCTACGAGCAGTACTTC.

On this clone: At the DNA level, this CDR3 is encoded by other sequences in the same sample as well. The chain carries TRBV5-1 and TRBJ2-7; TRBD2 aligns across 9 bases. Germline V gives CDR1 SGHRS, CDR2 YFSETQ. Trimming took 0 bases from V and 4 from J; bases not matched to a gene: 5. CDR3 length: 15 amino acids. CDR3 in amino acids: CASSLVAGGPYEQYF. The CDR3 DNA reads TGCGCCAGCAGCTTGGTTGCGGGAGGGCCTTACGAGCAGTACTTC.

The rearrangement joins TRBV5-1 to TRBJ2-7; D gene uncertain. Germline V CDR1 and CDR2: SGHRS, YFSETQ. The germline V and J ends were trimmed by 3 bases and 5 bases, with 6 bases remaining between them. The CDR3 sequence is 11 residues long. Here the CDR3 DNA reads TGCGCCAGCAGCTCCGAAAACGAGCAGTACTTC. This encodes CASSSENEQYF.

The chain carries TRBV5-1 and TRBJ2-1, with 13 bases lining up with TRBD2. CDR1 SGHRS and CDR2 YFSETQ come from the germline V gene. The CDR3 has 15 amino acids. J was trimmed by 4 bases and V by 4 bases; bases with no gene match: 2. This CDR3 is CASSVLAGGYNEQFF. The CDR3 nucleotides read TGCGCCAGCAGCGTACTAGCGGGAGGGTACAATGAGCAGTTCTTC.

This clone showed up just once. The chain uses TRBV5-1 and TRBJ2-5, with 10 nucleotides matching TRBD2. This CDR3 is 14 amino acids long. V gave up 7 bases and J gave up 5 bases; unmatched junction bases: 8. Germline CDR1 and CDR2: SGHRS and YFSETQ. CDR3 in DNA: TGCGCCAGCGGTCTAGCGGGAGCATCGGAGACCCAGTACTTC. It is translated as CASGLAGASETQYF.

The genes are TRBV27 and TRBJ2-3; tentative D call: TRBD2 (6 bases). The germline gives CDR1 MNHEY, CDR2 SMNVEV (reference sequence). V was cut by 1 base and J by 2 bases, with 13 bases left in between. The CDR3 is 16 amino acids. CDR3 sequence: CASSLWGRGTTDTQYF. The CDR3 bases are TGTGCCAGCAGTTTATGGGGCCGGGGGACCACAGATACGCAGTATTTT.

V and J are TRBV9 and TRBJ2-7; 7 positions match TRBD1. Trimming took 4 bases from V and 1 from J; bases not matched to a gene: 5. CDR3 length equals 14 residues. Germline values: CDR1 SGDLS, CDR2 YYNGEE. CDR3 residues: CASSLGTASYEQYF. The CDR3 DNA reads TGTGCCAGCAGCTTAGGGACAGCTTCCTACGAGCAGTACTTC.

The chain is built from TRBV9 and TRBJ2-3; the D gene is possibly TRBD2 (5 bases). The CDR3 sequence is 17 residues long. The V end was cut by 4 bases, the J end by 1 base, with 19 bases between. Germline V gene data show CDR1 as SGDLS and CDR2 as YYNGEE. This chain's CDR3 is CASSPRGRLERTDTQYF. As DNA, the CDR3 is TGTGCCAGCAGCCCCCGCGGGCGGCTAGAGCGCACAGATACGCAGTATTTT.

This chain uses TRBV7-9 with TRBJ1-2, with D maybe TRBD1 (5 bases). CDR3 length: 15 residues. Germline V gene lookup returns CDR1 SEHNR and CDR2 FQNEAQ (reference sequence). V lost 1 base, J lost 5 bases, and 14 bases lay in between. The CDR3 protein is CASSLDGGAVYGYTF. The CDR3 bases are TGTGCCAGCAGCTTAGATGGGGGAGCGGTTTATGGCTACACCTTC.